This record covers a single T cell receptor beta chain. The germline V and J ends were trimmed by 2 bases and 0 bases, with 5 bases remaining between them. CDR1 and CDR2 (germline): MNHEY, SVGAGI. This CDR3 comprises 15 residues. These data originate in a study of T-cell reconstitution after alpha-beta-depleted transplantation in children. Unique molecular identifiers were used to barcode this TCRbeta library. TCRdb used MiXCR to reprocess the PCR reads, holding one entry per CDR3 protein. The repertoire has about 250,000 distinct CDR3 sequences, 20% to 30% of them found once; the top ten carry more than 4.5%.

Here the sequenced sample was PBMCs, mostly from graft donor cells, taken 360 days after TCRalphabeta/CD19-depleted stem cell transplant. This chain joins TRBV6-5 and TRBJ2-6; D remains unclear. The TCR originated in a female patient aged 2-9 years who had a stem cell transplant for congenital amegakaryocytic thrombocytopenia, so the T cells may come from the graft donor. In DNA, the CDR3 is TGTGCCAGCAGTTACGGGTTCTCTGGGGCCAACGTCCTGACTTTC. Translated: CASSYGFSGANVLTF.